This T cell receptor beta chain comes out of a study of OX40 agonist ivuxolimab in advanced cancers. General notes on the study: Ivuxolimab was a fully human IgG2 agonistic monoclonal antibody targeting the costimulatory receptor OX40 (CD134). Intravenous ivuxolimab was administered to patients every 2 weeks at six dose levels: 0.01, 0.1, 0.3, 1.5, 3 and 10 mg/kg. Partial responses were achieved by three dose-escalation patients, of whom one had hepatocellular carcinoma and two had cutaneous melanoma. Peripheral TCRbeta sequencing was intended to test whether TCR sequence diversity was altered and clonal T-cell expansion was caused by ivuxolimab. The monotherapy dose-escalation portion (N of about 50 patients) of the phase I ivuxolimab trial is reported in the paper. Of the roughly 54 patients in dose escalation, about 20 had hepatocellular carcinoma, some 15 had melanoma, 9 had renal cell carcinoma and 9 had head and neck cancer. In the dose-escalation cohort, 82.7% of patients were male, and the mean age was about 55 years, with a range of 23 to 79. Patients were allowed to have had prior anti-PD-1, anti-PD-L1 or anti-CTLA-4 therapy, and approximately 40% of the dose-escalation patients had been treated with checkpoint inhibitors.

The investigation overall reported the following: In the 0.1-3.0 mg/kg groups, partial responders were among the patients with the lowest normalized peripheral clonal expansion, particularly in CD8+ T cells. Antigen specificity was not determined for the clonally expanded peripheral T cells. After ivuxolimab, expanded clones were on average more numerous among CD8+ T cells than among CD4+ T cells. Clonal expansion of both CD4+ and CD8+ blood T cells was observed from baseline to week 6 at doses 0.1 to 3.0 mg/kg. Low levels of normalized T-cell clonal expansion were also seen in some nonresponding patients.

Genomic DNA was extracted from sorted cells for sequencing of the TCRbeta CDR3 region. The immunoSEQ Assay was used for sequencing of TCRbeta CDR3 regions. TCRdb's version of the immuneACCESS table is confined to in-frame rearrangements and falls short of the full clone set. An unresolved V gene accounts for under half of the shortfall where checked; the remainder is of unknown origin. Counted in this sample were roughly 48,000 clones; roughly 78% of them appeared once. 1.5% to 2% of the sample is in the top ten clones. From its cysteine to its phenylalanine, the CDR3 spans 15 amino acids. The kept DNA is CDR3 alone, 45 bases in frame from the first base. The germline ends are 12 bases apart after V is trimmed by 2 bases and J by 3 bases. The germline V gene encodes CDR1 MNHEY and CDR2 SMNVEV (reference sequence). Regarding this clone: Its antigen is still unknown. No per-base quality is available; no much larger clone lies one base away.

Patients with a history of autoimmune disease or receiving systemic immunosuppression were excluded from the trial. In every dose cohort, peripheral blood was drawn for TCR sequencing at baseline, cycle 4 day 1, and cycle 7 day 1. Samples came from an open-label, multicenter, first-in-human phase I dose-escalation trial of ivuxolimab. Adults with locally advanced or metastatic head and neck squamous cell, hepatocellular, melanoma or renal cell carcinoma were enrolled in the trial. Before TCR sequencing, CD4+ T cells and CD8+ T cells from peripheral blood were sorted into separate populations. The clonotype originates from an adult with an advanced solid tumor such as melanoma, head and neck, liver or kidney cancer. The rearrangement joined TRBV27 to TRBJ2-3; a tentative D call is TRBD1 (6 bases match). The sample was CD4+ or CD8+ T cells sorted from blood, taken in a trial of the OX40 agonist ivuxolimab. The CDR3 sequence is CASSLVQGLTDTQYF. At the DNA level, the sequence is TGTGCCAGCAGTTTAGTTCAGGGGCTGACAGATACGCAGTATTTT.